This T cell receptor (beta chain) was profiled in a study of blood T cell repertoires in COVID-19. Trimming pared 4 bases from V and 5 bases from J, leaving 11 bases between. The CDR3 runs 13 residues. Germline CDR1 and CDR2: LGHDT and YNNKEL (reference sequence). TCRdb keeps only in-frame clones here, not all; method: immunoSEQ multiplex PCR. The sample holds 470,000 or so clones; about 89% are singletons and the top ten take approximately 4.3%. This clonotype was sampled from a woman aged 30 to 39 with acute or convalescent COVID-19. The chain couples TRBV3-1 (or the pseudogene TRBV3-2) to TRBJ2-5, with D uncertain. The sample taken for sequencing was peripheral blood. CDR3 in amino acids: CASSLRGYETQYF. In DNA, the CDR3 is TGTGCCAGCAGCCTACGCGGTTATGAGACCCAGTACTTC.